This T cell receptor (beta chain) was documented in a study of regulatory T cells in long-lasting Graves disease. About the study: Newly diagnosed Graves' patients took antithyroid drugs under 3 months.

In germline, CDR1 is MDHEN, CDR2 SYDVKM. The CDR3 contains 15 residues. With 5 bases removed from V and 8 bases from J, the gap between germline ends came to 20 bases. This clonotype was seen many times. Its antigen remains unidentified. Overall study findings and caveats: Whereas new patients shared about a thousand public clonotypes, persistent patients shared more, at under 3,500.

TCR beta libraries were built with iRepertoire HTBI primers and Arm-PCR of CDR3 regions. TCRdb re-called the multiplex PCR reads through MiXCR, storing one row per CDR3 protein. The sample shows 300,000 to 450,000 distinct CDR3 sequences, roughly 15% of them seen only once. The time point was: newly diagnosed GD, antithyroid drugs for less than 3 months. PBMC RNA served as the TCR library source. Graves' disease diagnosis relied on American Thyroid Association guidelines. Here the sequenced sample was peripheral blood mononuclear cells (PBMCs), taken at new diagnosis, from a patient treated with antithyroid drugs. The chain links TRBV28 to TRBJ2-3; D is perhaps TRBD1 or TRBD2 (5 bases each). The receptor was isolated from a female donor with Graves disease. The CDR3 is CASSPTRGVRVTQYF. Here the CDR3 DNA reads TGTGCCAGCAGTCCCACGAGGGGTGTTCGGGTTACGCAGTATTTT.